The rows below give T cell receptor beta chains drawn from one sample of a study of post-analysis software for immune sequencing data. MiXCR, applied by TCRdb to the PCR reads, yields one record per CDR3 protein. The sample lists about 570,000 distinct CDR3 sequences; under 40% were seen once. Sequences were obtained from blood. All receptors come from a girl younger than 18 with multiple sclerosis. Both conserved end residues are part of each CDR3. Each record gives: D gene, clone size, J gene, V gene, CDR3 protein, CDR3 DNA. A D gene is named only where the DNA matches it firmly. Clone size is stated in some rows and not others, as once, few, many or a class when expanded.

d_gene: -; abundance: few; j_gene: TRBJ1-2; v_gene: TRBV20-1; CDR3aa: CSASSDNYGYTF; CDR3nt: TGCAGTGCTAGTTCAGATAACTATGGCTACACCTTC
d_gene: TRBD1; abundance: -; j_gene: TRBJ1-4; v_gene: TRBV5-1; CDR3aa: CASSPIDRVNEKLFF; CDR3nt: TGCGCCAGCAGCCCGATTGACAGGGTGAATGAAAAACTGTTTTTT
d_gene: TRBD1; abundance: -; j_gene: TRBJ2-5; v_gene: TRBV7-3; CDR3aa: CASSLTTNRDRVQETQYF; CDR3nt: TGTGCCAGCAGCTTAACCACAAATCGGGACAGAGTACAAGAGACCCAGTACTTC
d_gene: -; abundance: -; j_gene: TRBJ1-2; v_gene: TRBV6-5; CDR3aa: CASSYLPSNYGYTF; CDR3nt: TGTGCCAGCAGTTACCTCCCGAGTAACTATGGCTACACCTTC
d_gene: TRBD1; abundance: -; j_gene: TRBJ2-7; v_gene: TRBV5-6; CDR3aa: CASSMGQGAVKQYF; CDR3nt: TGTGCCAGCAGCATGGGACAGGGGGCAGTCAAGCAGTACTTC
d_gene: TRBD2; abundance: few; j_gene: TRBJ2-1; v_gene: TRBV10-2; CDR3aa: CASSLAGGPPWNEQFF; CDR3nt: TGCGCCAGCAGCTTAGCGGGGGGCCCCCCATGGAATGAGCAGTTCTTC
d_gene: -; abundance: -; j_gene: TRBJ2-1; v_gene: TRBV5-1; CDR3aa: CASSPSGDLWNEQFF; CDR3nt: TGCGCCAGCAGCCCCTCAGGGGACCTCTGGAATGAGCAGTTCTTC
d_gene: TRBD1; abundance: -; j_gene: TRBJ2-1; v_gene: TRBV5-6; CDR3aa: CAGSLVGTGGYNEQFF; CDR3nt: TGTGCCGGCAGCTTGGTCGGGACAGGGGGCTACAATGAGCAGTTCTTC
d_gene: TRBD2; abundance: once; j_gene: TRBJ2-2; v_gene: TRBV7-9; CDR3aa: CASSLTSGGSTGELFF; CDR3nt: TGTGCCAGCAGCTTGACTAGCGGGGGGAGCACCGGGGAGCTGTTTTTT
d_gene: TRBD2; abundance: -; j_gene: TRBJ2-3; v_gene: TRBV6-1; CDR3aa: CASTRLLAGVTDTQYF; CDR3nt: TGTGCCAGCACCCGCCTCCTAGCGGGGGTAACAGATACGCAGTATTTT
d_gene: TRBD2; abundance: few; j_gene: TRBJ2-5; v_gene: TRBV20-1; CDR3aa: CSTTFPRGGLETQYF; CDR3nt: TGCAGTACCACTTTCCCACGGGGGGGCCTGGAGACCCAGTACTTC
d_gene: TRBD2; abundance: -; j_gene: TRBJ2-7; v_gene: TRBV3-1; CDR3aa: CASSHGTSGFYEQYF; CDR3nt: TGTGCCAGCAGCCACGGGACTAGCGGCTTCTACGAGCAGTACTTC
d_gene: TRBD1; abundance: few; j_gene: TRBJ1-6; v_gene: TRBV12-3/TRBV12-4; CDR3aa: CASSSGTGVSPLHF; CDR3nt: TGTGCCAGCAGTTCCGGGACAGGGGTATCACCCCTCCACTTT
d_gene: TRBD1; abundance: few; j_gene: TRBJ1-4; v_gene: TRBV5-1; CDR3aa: CASSPAVGGGGGEKLFF; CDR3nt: TGCGCCAGCAGCCCAGCGGTCGGAGGGGGCGGAGGGGAAAAACTGTTTTTT
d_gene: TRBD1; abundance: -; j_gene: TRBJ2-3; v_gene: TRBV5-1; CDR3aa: CASSFKGGKSNTQYF; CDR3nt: TGCGCCAGCAGCTTTAAAGGGGGCAAATCCAATACGCAGTATTTT
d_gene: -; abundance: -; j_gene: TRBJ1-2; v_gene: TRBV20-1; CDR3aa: CSAKIAAPGEPNYGYIF; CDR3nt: TGCAGTGCCAAGATCGCGGCTCCAGGCGAGCCTAACTATGGCTACATCTTC
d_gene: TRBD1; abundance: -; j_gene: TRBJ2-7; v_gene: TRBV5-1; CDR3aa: CASSISGGASYEQYF; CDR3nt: TGCGCCAGCAGCATTTCAGGGGGCGCGTCCTACGAGCAGTACTTC
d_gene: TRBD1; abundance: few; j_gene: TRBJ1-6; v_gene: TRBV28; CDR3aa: CASSLTGSSYNSPLHF; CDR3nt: TGTGCCAGCAGTTTGACAGGGAGCTCCTATAATTCACCCCTCCACTTT
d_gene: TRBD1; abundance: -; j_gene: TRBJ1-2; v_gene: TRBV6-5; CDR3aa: CATGQGAPGYTF; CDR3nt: TGTGCCACAGGACAGGGGGCGCCTGGCTACACCTTC
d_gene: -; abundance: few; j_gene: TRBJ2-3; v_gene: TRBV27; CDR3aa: CASSLWQALSTDTQYF; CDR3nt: TGTGCCAGCAGTTTATGGCAAGCGCTTAGCACAGATACGCAGTATTTT
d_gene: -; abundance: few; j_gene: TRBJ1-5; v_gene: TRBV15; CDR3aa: CATSSQGSGRPQHF; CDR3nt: TGTGCCACCAGCAGTCAGGGGTCGGGGCGGCCCCAGCATTTT
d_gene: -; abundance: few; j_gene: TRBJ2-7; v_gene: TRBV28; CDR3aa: CASSINRATHSYEQYF; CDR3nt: TGTGCCAGCAGTATCAACAGGGCGACCCACTCCTACGAGCAGTACTTC
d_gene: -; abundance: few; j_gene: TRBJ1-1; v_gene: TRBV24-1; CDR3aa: CATRARGGTEAFF; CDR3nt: TGTGCCACCCGCGCTCGGGGGGGCACTGAAGCTTTCTTT
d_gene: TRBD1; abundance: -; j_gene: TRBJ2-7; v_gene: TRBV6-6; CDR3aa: CTSTDRIIYEQYF; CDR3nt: TGTACCAGCACGGACAGGATAATCTACGAGCAGTACTTC
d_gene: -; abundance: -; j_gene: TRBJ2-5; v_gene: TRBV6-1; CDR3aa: CASSELTGKETQYF; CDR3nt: TGTGCCAGCAGTGAGTTAACAGGGAAAGAGACCCAGTACTTC
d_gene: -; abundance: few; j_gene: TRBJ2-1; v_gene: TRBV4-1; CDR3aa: CASSQGQSSINEQFF; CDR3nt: TGCGCCAGCAGCCAAGGACAGTCATCTATCAATGAGCAGTTCTTC
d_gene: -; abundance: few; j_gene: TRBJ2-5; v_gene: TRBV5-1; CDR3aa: CASSFNGPAGETQYF; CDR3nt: TGCGCCAGCAGCTTTAACGGCCCCGCGGGAGAGACCCAGTACTTC
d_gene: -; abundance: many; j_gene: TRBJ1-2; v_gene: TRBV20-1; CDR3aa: CSASRQGTGYTF; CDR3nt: TGCAGTGCTTCCCGGCAGGGGACGGGCTACACCTTC
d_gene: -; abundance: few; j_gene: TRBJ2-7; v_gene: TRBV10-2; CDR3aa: CATKGGPTYEQYF; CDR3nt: TGCGCCACCAAGGGGGGGCCTACCTACGAGCAGTACTTC
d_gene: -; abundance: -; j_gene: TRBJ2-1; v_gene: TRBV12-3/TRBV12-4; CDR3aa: CASSATETSLSCNEQFF; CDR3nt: TGTGCCAGCAGTGCAACTGAAACTAGCCTCTCCTGCAATGAGCAGTTCTTC
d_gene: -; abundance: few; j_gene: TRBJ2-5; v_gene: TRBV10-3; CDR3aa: CATAQRQETQYF; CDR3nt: TGTGCCACAGCCCAGCGGCAAGAGACCCAGTACTTC
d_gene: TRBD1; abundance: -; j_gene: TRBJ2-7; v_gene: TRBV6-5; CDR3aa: CASSSRDRVYEQYF; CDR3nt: TGTGCCAGCAGTTCCCGGGACAGGGTCTACGAGCAGTACTTC
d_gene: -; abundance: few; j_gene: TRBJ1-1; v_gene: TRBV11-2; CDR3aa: CASSLGTKPGSTEAFF; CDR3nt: TGTGCCAGCAGCTTAGGCACTAAACCGGGGAGCACTGAAGCTTTCTTT
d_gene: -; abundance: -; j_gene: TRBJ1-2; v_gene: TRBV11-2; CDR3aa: CASSLGRSGERYGYTF; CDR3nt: TGTGCCAGCAGCTTAGGACGCTCAGGGGAACGCTATGGCTACACCTTC
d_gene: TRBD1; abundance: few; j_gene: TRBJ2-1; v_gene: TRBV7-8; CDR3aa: CASSLVGGVHEQFF; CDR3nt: TGTGCCAGCAGCTTAGTAGGGGGCGTCCATGAGCAGTTCTTC
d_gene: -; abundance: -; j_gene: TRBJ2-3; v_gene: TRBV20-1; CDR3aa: CSARDSRYDSGLAITDTQYF; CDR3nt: TGCAGTGCTAGAGATAGTCGATACGACTCGGGGCTAGCGATCACAGATACGCAGTATTTT
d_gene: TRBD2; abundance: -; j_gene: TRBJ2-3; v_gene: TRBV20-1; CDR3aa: CSSRGTSGDHTDTQYF; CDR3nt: TGCAGTTCTAGGGGGACTAGCGGGGACCACACAGATACGCAGTATTTT
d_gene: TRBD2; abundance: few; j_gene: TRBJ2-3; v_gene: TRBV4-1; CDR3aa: CASSQERASGGARSDTQYF; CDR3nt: TGCGCCAGCAGCCAAGAGAGGGCTAGCGGGGGGGCCAGGTCAGATACGCAGTATTTT
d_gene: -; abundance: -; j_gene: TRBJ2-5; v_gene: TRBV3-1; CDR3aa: CASSPQRQGRGETQYF; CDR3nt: TGTGCCAGCAGCCCTCAAAGGCAGGGGCGGGGAGAGACCCAGTACTTC
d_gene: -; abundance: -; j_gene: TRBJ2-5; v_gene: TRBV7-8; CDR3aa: CASSLPMRQETQYF; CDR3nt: TGTGCCAGCAGCCTCCCTATGCGTCAAGAGACCCAGTACTTC
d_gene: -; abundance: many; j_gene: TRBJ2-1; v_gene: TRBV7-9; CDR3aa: CASSLRRGSYNEQFF; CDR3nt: TGTGCCAGCAGCTTACGCAGGGGATCCTACAATGAGCAGTTCTTC
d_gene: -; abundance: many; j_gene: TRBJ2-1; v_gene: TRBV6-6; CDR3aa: CASRPGAYNEQFF; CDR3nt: TGTGCCAGCAGACCTGGCGCCTACAATGAGCAGTTCTTC
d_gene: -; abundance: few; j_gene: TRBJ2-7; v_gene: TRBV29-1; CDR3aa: CSVDTGPYEQYF; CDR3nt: TGCAGCGTTGACACAGGACCCTACGAGCAGTACTTC
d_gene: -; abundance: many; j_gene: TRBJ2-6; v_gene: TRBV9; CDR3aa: CASSAYGGWASGANVLTF; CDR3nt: TGTGCCAGCAGTGCCTATGGGGGTTGGGCCTCTGGGGCCAACGTCCTGACTTTC
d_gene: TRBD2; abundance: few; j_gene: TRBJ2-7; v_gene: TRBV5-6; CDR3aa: CASSFIGGYEQYF; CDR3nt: TGTGCCAGCAGTTTCATCGGGGGGTACGAGCAGTACTTC
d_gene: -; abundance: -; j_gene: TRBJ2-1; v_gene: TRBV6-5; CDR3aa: CASSYFGPKGQFF; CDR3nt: TGTGCCAGCAGTTACTTTGGCCCGAAGGGGCAGTTCTTC
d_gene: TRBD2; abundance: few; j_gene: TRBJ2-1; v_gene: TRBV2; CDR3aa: CARRGRIPGLAGYNEQFF; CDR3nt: TGTGCCAGAAGAGGACGGATTCCAGGACTAGCCGGGTACAATGAGCAGTTCTTC
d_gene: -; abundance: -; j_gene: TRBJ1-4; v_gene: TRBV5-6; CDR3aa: CASSLMGPAEKLFF; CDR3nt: TGTGCCAGCAGCTTGATGGGTCCGGCCGAAAAACTGTTTTTT
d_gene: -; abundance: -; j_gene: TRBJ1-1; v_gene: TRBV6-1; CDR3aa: CASSLGSRETEAFF; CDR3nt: TGTGCCAGCAGTCTAGGTTCCAGGGAGACTGAAGCTTTCTTT
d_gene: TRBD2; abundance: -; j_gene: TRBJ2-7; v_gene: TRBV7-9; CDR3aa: CASSSVGGVAGLYEQYF; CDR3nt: TGTGCCAGCAGCTCGGTAGGAGGAGTAGCGGGGCTTTACGAGCAGTACTTC